The source of this T cell receptor (beta chain) is a study of CD8+CD57+ T cells in acquired aplastic anemia. Study-wide background: Yields of DNA that came from sorted CD4+ and CD8+ cells averaged approximately 3.2 ug. Notes on the study in general: Around 30 sequences, all CD8+ CDR3, were shared between patients and controls.

Researchers used genomic DNA as the template to profile TCR beta VDJ and CDR3. TCRdb redid the calling of the reads with MiXCR, one entry per CDR3 protein. The repertoire holds some 200,000 distinct CDR3 sequences, with roughly 35% as singletons. This clonotype was seen only a few times. Its antigen remains unidentified. Sequenced material: sorted CD4+, CD8+, or CD8+CD57+ T cells (not recorded which) from PBMCs. This sequence was found in a human donor in good health, serving as a control.

CDR3 sequence: CASSSSHQGYSNQPQHF. In DNA, the CDR3 is TGTGCCAGCAGTTCATCGCATCAGGGGTATAGCAATCAGCCCCAGCATTTT. The chain joins TRBV27 to TRBJ1-5; possibly TRBD1 for D (6 bases). This CDR3 contains 17 residues. Germline V gene data show CDR1 as MNHEY and CDR2 as SMNVEV (reference sequence). Trimming took off 4 bases at V and 0 bases at J, with 16 bases between the two ends.